Sequencing of this T cell receptor (beta chain) was carried out in a study of cytomegalovirus exposure and HLA in healthy donors. Amplification used 60 Vbeta primers and 13 Jbeta primers. Profiled with immunoSEQ multiplex PCR; TCRdb holds only in-frame clones, not every one. This table has about 120,000 clones, approximately 80% appearing once. The table lists this clone with a few counts. Germline V gives CDR1 ENHRY, CDR2 SYGVKD. The CDR3 totals 15 residues. Unmatched junction bases numbered 13, after V lost 10 bases and J lost 7 bases. Sequencing used PBMCs. V gene TRBV10-3 combines with J gene TRBJ1-4; the match to TRBD1 covers 9 bases. The receptor comes from a female donor in good health and CMV-seropositive. The CDR3, as DNA: TGTGCCACCGGAGAGGGGGGACAGGGAAGTGAAAAACTGTTTTTT. It codes for CATGEGGQGSEKLFF.